Below are 3 T cell receptor beta chains sequenced from a single sample in a study of CD8 T cells in ankylosing spondylitis. TCRdb independently ran MiXCR on the 5' RACE reads; one entry per CDR3 protein. The sample yields 250,000 or so distinct CDR3 sequences, 15% to 20% seen once. The sample taken for sequencing was blood, either unsorted or a sorted T cell fraction (not recorded which). Source of these receptors: a male donor with ankylosing spondylitis or in good health (not recorded which).

This clonotype appeared a few times. The chain links TRBV11-2 to TRBJ2-1; TRBD2 agrees at 13 bases. This CDR3 comprises 18 residues. Per the germline V gene, CDR1 is SGHAT and CDR2 is FQNNGV. Germline trimming cut 5 bases from V and 1 base from J; bases unmatched to any gene: 8. The CDR3 protein is CASSAGGLAGRSYNEQFF. DNA of the CDR3: TGTGCCAGCAGCGCCGGGGGACTAGCGGGAAGATCCTACAATGAGCAGTTCTTC.

This clonotype was picked up a small number of times. Here the CDR3 reads CASSFGTARTDTQYF. In nucleotides, the CDR3 is TGTGCCAGCAGTTTCGGGACAGCCCGCACAGATACGCAGTATTTT. The V gene is TRBV12-3 or TRBV12-4, the J gene TRBJ2-3; 7 bases match TRBD1. This CDR3 comprises 15 residues. The junction had 4 bases not matched to a gene; V was cut back by 3 bases and J by 1 base.

This clonotype occurred a few times. V and J are TRBV10-3 and TRBJ2-3; 7 positions match TRBD1. Trimming at V came to 6 bases and at J to 6 bases, leaving 9 bases not matched to a gene. The CDR3 extends over 14 amino acids. Looked up from germline, CDR1 is ENHRY and CDR2 is SYGVKD. The CDR3 sequence is CAISLGQHSDTQYF. The CDR3 coding sequence is TGTGCCATCAGCTTGGGACAGCATAGTGATACGCAGTATTTT.